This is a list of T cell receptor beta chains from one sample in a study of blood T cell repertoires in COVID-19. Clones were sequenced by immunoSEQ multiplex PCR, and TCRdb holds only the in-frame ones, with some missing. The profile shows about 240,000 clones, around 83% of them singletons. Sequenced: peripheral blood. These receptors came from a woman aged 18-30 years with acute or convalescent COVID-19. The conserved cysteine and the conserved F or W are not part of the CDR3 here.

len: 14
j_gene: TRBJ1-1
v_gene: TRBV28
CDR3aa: ASSFHLGQANTEAF

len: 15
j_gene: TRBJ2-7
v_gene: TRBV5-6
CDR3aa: ASSFGRGHSPNYEQY

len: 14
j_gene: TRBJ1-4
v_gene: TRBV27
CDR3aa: ASSVFAGAPNEKLF

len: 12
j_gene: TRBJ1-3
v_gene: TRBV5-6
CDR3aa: ASSFGTQGNTIY

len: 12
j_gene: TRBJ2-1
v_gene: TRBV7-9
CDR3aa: ASTDQRERNEQF

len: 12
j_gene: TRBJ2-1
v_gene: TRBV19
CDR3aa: ASSEPGLSDEQF

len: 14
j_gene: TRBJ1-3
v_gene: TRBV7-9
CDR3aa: ASSPDRGSSGNTIY

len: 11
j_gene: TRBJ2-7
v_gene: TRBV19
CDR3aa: ASSPAGTYEQY

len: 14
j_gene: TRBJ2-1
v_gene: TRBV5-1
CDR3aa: ASSLGLAGSYNEQF

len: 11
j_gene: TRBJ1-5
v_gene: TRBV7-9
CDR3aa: ASSAQGDQPQH

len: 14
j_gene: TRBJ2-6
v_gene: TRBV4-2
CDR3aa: ASSLQTGVGANVLT

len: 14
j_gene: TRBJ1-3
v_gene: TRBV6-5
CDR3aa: ASSSPIQGAENTIY

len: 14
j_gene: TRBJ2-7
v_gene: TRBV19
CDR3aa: ASSSTGGALSYEQY

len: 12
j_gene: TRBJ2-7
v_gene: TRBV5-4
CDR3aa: ASSFGTGAYEQY

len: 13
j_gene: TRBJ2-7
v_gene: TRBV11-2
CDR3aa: ASSRGTSSPYEQY

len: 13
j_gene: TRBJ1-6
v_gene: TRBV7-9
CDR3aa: ASSLRGGSDSPLH

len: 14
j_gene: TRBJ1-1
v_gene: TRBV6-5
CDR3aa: ASSYDRDSMNTEAF

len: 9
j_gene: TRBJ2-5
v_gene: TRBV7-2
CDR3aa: ASSFSETQY

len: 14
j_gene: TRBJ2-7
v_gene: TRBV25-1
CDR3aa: ASSDGDLLRNYEQY

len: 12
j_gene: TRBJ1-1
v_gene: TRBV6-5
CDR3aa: ASRQGIVNTEAF

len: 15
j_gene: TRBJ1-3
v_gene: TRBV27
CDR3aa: ASSPDTSGRSGNTIY

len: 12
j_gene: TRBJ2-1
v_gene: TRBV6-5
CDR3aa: ASSFGGSNNEQF

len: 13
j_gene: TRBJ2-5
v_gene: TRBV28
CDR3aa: ASSLGQGWGETQY

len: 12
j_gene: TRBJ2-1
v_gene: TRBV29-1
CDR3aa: SAPGTLAYNEQF

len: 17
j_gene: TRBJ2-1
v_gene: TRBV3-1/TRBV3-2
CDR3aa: ASSQADRGPSGEINEQF

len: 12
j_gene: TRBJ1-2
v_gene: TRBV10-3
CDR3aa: AISELGQGDGYT

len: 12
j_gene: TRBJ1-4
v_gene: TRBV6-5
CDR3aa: ASSPDRPLEKLF